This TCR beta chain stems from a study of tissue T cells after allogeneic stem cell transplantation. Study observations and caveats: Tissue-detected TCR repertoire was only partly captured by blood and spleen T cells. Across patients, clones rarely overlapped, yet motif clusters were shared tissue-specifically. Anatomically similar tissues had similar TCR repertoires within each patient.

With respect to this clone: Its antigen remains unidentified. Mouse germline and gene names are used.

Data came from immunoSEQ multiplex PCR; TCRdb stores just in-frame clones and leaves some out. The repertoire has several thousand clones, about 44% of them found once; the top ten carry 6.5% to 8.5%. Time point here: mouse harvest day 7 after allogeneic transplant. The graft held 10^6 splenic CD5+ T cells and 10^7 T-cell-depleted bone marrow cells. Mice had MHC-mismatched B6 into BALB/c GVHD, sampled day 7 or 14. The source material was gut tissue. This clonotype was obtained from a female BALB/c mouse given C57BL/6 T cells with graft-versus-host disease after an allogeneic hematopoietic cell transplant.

The CDR3 sequence: CASSLRGTSNERLFF. The sequenced CDR3 bases are TGTGCCAGCAGCTTAAGGGGGACCTCCAACGAAAGATTATTT. This chain connects TRBV3 to TRBJ1-4, with TRBD1 as a possible D gene (6 bases). The CDR3 end falls 1 residue outside the read, so it is completed with the germline J gene. Germline lookup yields CDR1 SNHLY and CDR2 FYNGKV (reference sequence). Between the trimmed V and J ends, which lost 2 bases and 2 bases, there was a span of 9 bases. The CDR3 is 15 residues long.